This T cell receptor (beta chain) was captured by sequencing in a study of shared clonotypes between healthy human individuals. Only in-frame clones appear in the TCRdb table, and some are missing; sequencing was by immunoSEQ multiplex PCR. The repertoire has 600,000 to 750,000 clones, about two thirds of them found once; the top ten carry approximately 1.7%. Concerning this clone itself: Its antigen is currently unknown.

Study results and caveats: Estimated richness was generally greater in naive than memory subsets. Across a handful of donors, naive CD4 shared roughly 5.2%, naive CD8 around 3.5%, memory CD4 more than 2%, memory CD8 0.4%.

The length of the CDR3 is 15 residues. Germline-derived CDR1 and CDR2 are SGHNT and YYREEE (reference sequence). J lost 2 bases, V lost 4 bases, and 8 bases had no gene match. Source material: memory CD4+ T cells sorted from blood. The subset denotes: CD45RA-negative fraction. The chain is built from TRBV5-4 and TRBJ2-7, with 8 nucleotides matching TRBD1. The TCR comes from a woman aged 30 to 39 in good health. The CDR3 nucleotides are TGTGCCAGCAGCCCCGGGACAGGCGATACCTACGAGCAGTACTTC. It codes for CASSPGTGDTYEQYF.